The TCR beta chain described here comes from a study of CD8 T cells in Susac syndrome. The multiple sclerosis control group comprised treatment-naive patients with stable or active relapsing-remitting disease. Negative isolation yielded CD8+ and CD4+ T cells; FACS enriched TEMRA cells. Random-hexamer reverse transcription was applied to roughly 0.5 to 1 ug RNA. An immunoSEQ multiplex PCR generated amplified TCR beta CDR3 products spanning 54 Vbeta and 13 Jbeta. TCRdb re-called the immunoSEQ multiplex PCR reads with MiXCR, one entry per CDR3 protein. The top ten clones hold over 0.1% of a sample with 200,000 to 250,000 distinct CDR3 sequences, about 90% of them seen once. CDR1 MGHRA and CDR2 YSYEKL come from the germline V gene. V shed 5 bases, J shed 6 bases, and the junction held 2 bases outside the gene matches. This CDR3 contains 14 residues.

V is TRBV4-1 and J is TRBJ1-4; 11 bases match TRBD1. The clonotype originates from a human donor with multiple sclerosis. The sequenced material came from CD8+ T cells from PBMCs. The CDR3 region is CASSSGQGDEKLFF. In DNA, the CDR3 is TGCGCCAGCAGCTCGGGACAGGGGGATGAAAAACTGTTTTTT.